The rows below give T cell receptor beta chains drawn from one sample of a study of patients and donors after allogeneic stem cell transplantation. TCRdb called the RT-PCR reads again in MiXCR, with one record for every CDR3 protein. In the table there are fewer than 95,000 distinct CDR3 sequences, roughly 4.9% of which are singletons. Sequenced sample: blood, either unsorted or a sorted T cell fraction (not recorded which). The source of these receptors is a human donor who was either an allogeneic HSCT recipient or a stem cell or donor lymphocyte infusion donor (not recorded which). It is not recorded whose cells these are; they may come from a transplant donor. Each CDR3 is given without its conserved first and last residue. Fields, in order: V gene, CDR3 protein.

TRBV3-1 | ASSQEGWRGNTIY
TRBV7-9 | ASSLDSQPQH
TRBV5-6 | ASSLALADTQY
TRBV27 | ASSLGFQETQY
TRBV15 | ATSRDPGETQY
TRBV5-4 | ASSSDILPYNEQF
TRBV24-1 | ATSEGTGGGTDTQY
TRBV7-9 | ASRPLLAGGGNEQF
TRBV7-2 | ASSLDPSNNEQF
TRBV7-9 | ASSLNGPNTEAF
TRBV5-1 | ASSKDRDSTDTQY
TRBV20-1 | SARITGQGFEAF
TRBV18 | ASSPPVGGAVYILYEQY
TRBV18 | ASSYQGFSGNTIY
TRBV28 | ASTGQGSNQPQH
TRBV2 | ASSVRGASSYNEQF
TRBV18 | ASSPQGQGFSPLH
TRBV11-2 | ASSLVRNEQF
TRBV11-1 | ASSLWDLRKGLSTEAF
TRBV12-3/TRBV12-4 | ASSSGEGSMD
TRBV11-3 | ASSLRRTEAF
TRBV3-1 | ASSDRGGTGELF
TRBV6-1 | ASNPTINTGELF
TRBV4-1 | ASSQESSRTTEAF
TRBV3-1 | ASSQDPKRGYT
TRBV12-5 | ASGLVGEGDTQY
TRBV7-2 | ASSPRAGGPLSYEQY
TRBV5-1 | ASSPAFGGGTEAF
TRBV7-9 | ASSIRTGNQETQY
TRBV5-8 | ASSLNLNEQF
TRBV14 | ASSQDPRPLENEQF
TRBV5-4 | ASSLAGGTARNYGYT
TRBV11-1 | ASSLGLGETGRTNEKLF
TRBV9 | ASSPPRSSSYNEQF
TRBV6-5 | ASSQTRGGYT
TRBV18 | ASSPGGPREQY
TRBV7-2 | ASSLAWANYGYT
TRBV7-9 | ASSALSGTSVTDTQY
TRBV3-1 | ASSPQGGREKLF
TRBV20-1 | SAPPPYEQF
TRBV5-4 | ASSDPRGRTGELF
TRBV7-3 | ASSLTAGKREAF
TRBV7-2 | ASSLNPSGGADTQY
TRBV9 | ASSMREGASGETQY
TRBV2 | ASPGGAGADTQY
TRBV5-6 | ASSSLAGGRETQY